The T cell receptor (beta chain) described here comes from a study of T-cell memory formation after mild COVID-19. Points from the study as a whole: Proof of SARS-CoV-2 specificity was absent for the second-wave clones that crested on day 37. CD4/CD8 balance held among clones contracting day 15 to 85, and later expanders leaned CD4+.

TCRdb re-called the 5' RACE reads with MiXCR, one entry per CDR3 protein. The sample lists around 310,000 distinct CDR3 sequences, roughly an eighth occurring once. Germline V gene sequence: CDR1 MGHDK, CDR2 SYGVNS. After removal of 7 bases from V and 4 bases from J, the junction contained 5 bases not matched to a gene. The CDR3 has 14 amino acids. As regards this clonotype: Its antigen is undetermined.

The V and J genes are TRBV25-1 and TRBJ2-2; 8 bases are shared with TRBD2. The TCR comes from a man in his late teens or twenties who had mild COVID-19 (a few samples of this study predate the infection). Cell type and time point are not known. Sequencing was carried out using PBMCs or a T cell subset sorted from them (not recorded which). CDR3 sequence reads: CASTRGGTTGELFF. CDR3 in DNA: TGTGCCAGCACCCGGGGGGGTACCACCGGGGAGCTGTTTTTT.